Following are 20 T cell receptor beta chains from one sample sequenced in a study of cytomegalovirus exposure and HLA in healthy donors. Researchers ran the PCR with 60 Vbeta and 13 Jbeta primers. This table comes from immunoSEQ multiplex PCR, and its TCRdb copy is limited to in-frame clones, with some not included. There are approximately 210,000 clones in the sample; 75% to 80% occur only once, and 1.5% to 2% lies in the top ten. The sample consisted of PBMCs. These receptors were obtained from a male donor in good health and CMV-seronegative.

CDR3 in amino acids: CASSLDRGITEAFF. The CDR3, as DNA: TGCGCCAGCAGCTTAGACAGGGGAATCACTGAAGCTTTCTTT. The chain joins TRBV5-1 to TRBJ1-1; 8 nucleotides agree with TRBD1. This CDR3 region has 14 residues. The V gene's germline CDR1 is SGHRS and CDR2 YFSETQ. J was trimmed by 4 bases and V by 2 bases; bases with no gene match: 4.

V usage is TRBV28 and J usage is TRBJ1-5; TRBD1 aligns across 9 bases. The CDR3 sequence is 16 residues long. The ends lost 5 bases at V and 7 bases at J; junction bases unmatched: 12. CDR1 MDHEN and CDR2 SYDVKM come from the germline V gene. DNA of the CDR3: TGTGCCAGCAGTAACACCACAGGGGGCGCCTACCAGCCCCAGCATTTT. Its protein is CASSNTTGGAYQPQHF.

The chain uses TRBV29-1 and TRBJ1-2, with 7 bases that match TRBD1. The CDR3 is made up of 16 amino acids. J gave up 4 bases and V 0 bases, and 11 bases lay outside the gene matches. CDR1 and CDR2 (germline): SQVTM, ANQGSEA. CDR3 DNA: TGCAGCGTTGAAGATCTAGACAGGGTGATTACCTATGGCTACACCTTC. Its protein product is CSVEDLDRVITYGYTF.

The chain employs TRBV4-3 and TRBJ2-2; 9 bases are shared with TRBD2. The CDR3 covers 15 residues. The germline V gene encodes CDR1 LGHNA and CDR2 YSLEER. J was trimmed by 6 bases and V by 0 bases; bases with no gene match: 2. The CDR3: CASSQDRGGAGELFF. In DNA, the CDR3 is TGCGCCAGCAGCCAAGATCGCGGGGGGGCCGGGGAGCTGTTTTTT.

The chain combines TRBV4-3 with TRBJ2-2, with D uncertain. V was shortened by 1 base and J by 6 bases, with 9 bases between the two germline ends. CDR3 size: 14 residues. Germline V CDR1 and CDR2: LGHNA, YSLEER. CDR3 in DNA: TGCGCCAGCAGCCAAGTGTACGGAGCCGGGGAGCTGTTTTTT. Protein sequence: CASSQVYGAGELFF.

V usage is TRBV9 and J usage is TRBJ1-2, with 8 bases fitting TRBD1. With 0 bases clipped from V and 4 bases from J, the junction kept 5 bases outside the gene matches. The CDR3 covers 15 residues. CDR1 SGDLS and CDR2 YYNGEE come from the germline V gene. The DNA for the CDR3 is TGTGCCAGCAGCGTAGATGCAGGGGGCTTCTATGGCTACACCTTC. It codes for CASSVDAGGFYGYTF.

The J gene is TRBJ2-7, the V gene TRBV6-1, with 8 bases matching TRBD2. This CDR3 has 14 amino acids. V dropped 4 bases and J dropped 5; count of bases not matched to a gene: 7. CDR1 is MNHNS and CDR2 is SASEGT in the germline V gene. CDR3 in DNA: TGTGCCAGCAGTGTCAAGCGGGAGTTTGACGAGCAGTACTTC. This codes for CASSVKREFDEQYF.

This clone was seen only a few times. The rearrangement links TRBV27 to TRBJ1-1, with 10 bases aligning to TRBD1. The CDR3 loop spans 15 amino acids. Germline CDR1 and CDR2: MNHEY and SMNVEV (reference sequence). V lost 5 bases to trimming and J lost 6 bases; unmatched junction nucleotides: 9. The CDR3 loop reads CASSRVGTGVPEAFF. The CDR3 DNA is TGTGCCAGCAGTAGGGTGGGGACAGGGGTACCTGAAGCTTTCTTT.

The chain has TRBV7-3 and TRBJ1-6; D is perhaps TRBD1 (6 bases). V dropped 6 bases and J dropped 5 bases, with 26 bases sitting between them. Germline CDR1 and CDR2: SGHTA and FQGTGA. The CDR3 is 19 amino acids. In DNA form, the CDR3 reads TGTGCCAGCAGTAAGTGGCCTCCGGGACACCGAGCGAATAATTCACCCCTCCACTTT. Translating gives CASSKWPPGHRANNSPLHF. Full variable domain (outside the CDR3, taken from reference TRBV7-3 and TRBJ1-6): GAGVSQTPSNKVTEKGKYVELRCDPISGHTALYWYRQSLGQGPEFLIYFQGTGAADDSGLPNDRFFAVRPEGSVSTLKIQRTERGDSAVYLCASSKWPPGHRANNSPLHFGNGTRLTVT.

This clone was seen a few times. The chain couples TRBV7-6 to TRBJ2-7; weak D call: TRBD2 (5 bases). This CDR3 region has 15 residues. Germline-derived CDR1 and CDR2 are SGHVS and FNYEAQ. Trimming cost V 5 bases and J 2 bases, with 16 bases left between them. The CDR3 DNA reads as TGTGCCAGCAGCCCAGCGATCGGGGAGACCTACGAGCAGTACTTC. Its translation is CASSPAIGETYEQYF.

This chain connects TRBV5-1 to TRBJ2-5; 7 nucleotides agree with TRBD1. Germline CDR1 is SGHRS and CDR2 is YFSETQ. V gave up 4 bases and J gave up 2 bases; unmatched junction bases: 8. The CDR3 contains 15 residues. The CDR3 spells CASSQRQGEQETQYF. The CDR3 DNA is TGCGCCAGCAGCCAGAGACAGGGCGAACAAGAGACCCAGTACTTC.

The chain has TRBV7-8 and TRBJ2-3, with D possibly matching TRBD1 (6 bases). This CDR3 has 15 residues. CDR1 SGHVS and CDR2 FQNEAQ come from the germline V gene. The ends were cut back, 3 bases at V and 2 bases at J, with 12 bases in the middle. CDR3 amino acids: CASSLLWGHTDTQYF. CDR3 coding DNA: TGTGCCAGCAGCTTGTTGTGGGGGCACACAGATACGCAGTATTTT.

The V call is TRBV29-1, the J call TRBJ2-7; D is possibly TRBD1 (6 bases). The V end lost 7 bases, the J end lost 3 bases, and 22 bases lay between the germline ends. This CDR3 is built from 15 residues. Germline CDR1 reads SQVTM; CDR2 reads ANQGSEA. The CDR3 nucleotides read TGCAGCGCCGGGGTTTGGCGACAGGCTAACTACGAGCAGTACTTC. Translation: CSAGVWRQANYEQYF.

V is TRBV5-1 and J is TRBJ2-7; TRBD1 matches 8 bases. CDR3 length equals 19 residues. The germline V gene encodes CDR1 SGHRS and CDR2 YFSETQ. Trimming at V came to 4 bases and at J to 0 bases, leaving 18 bases not matched to a gene. The CDR3 DNA is TGCGCCAGCAGCCTGGGTGGGACGACAGGGGTCCTCCTCTCCTACGAGCAGTACTTC. Translated: CASSLGGTTGVLLSYEQYF.

V and J are TRBV4-2 and TRBJ2-7; TRBD1 matches at 7 bases. Germline CDR1 and CDR2: LGHNA and YNFKEQ. This CDR3 contains 14 residues. With V trimmed by 5 bases and J by 1 base, 5 bases remained unmatched. Written as DNA, the CDR3 is TGTGCCAGCAGCGGCCGGGACAGTTCCTACGAGCAGTACTTC. Residues: CASSGRDSSYEQYF.

A few counts support this clone. The chain is built from TRBV2 and TRBJ2-2; 7 nucleotides align to TRBD1. Germline-derived CDR1 and CDR2 are SNHLY and FYNNEI. This CDR3 region has 16 residues. V trimming: 6 bases; J trimming: 3 bases; junction bases outside the gene matches: 10. CDR3 in amino acids: CASRPTGSLHTGELFF. The CDR3, as DNA: TGTGCCAGCAGGCCGACAGGGAGCCTTCACACCGGGGAGCTGTTTTTT.

V and J are TRBV5-1 and TRBJ1-2; the D gene is possibly TRBD1 (6 bases). Trimming removed 2 bases at V and 0 bases at J, with 8 bases between. The germline CDR1 and CDR2 sequences are SGHRS and YFSETQ. The CDR3 spans 14 residues. CDR3 nucleotide sequence: TGCGCCAGCAGCTTAGGGACAACTAACTATGGCTACACCTTC. Residues: CASSLGTTNYGYTF.

The chain couples TRBV5-1 to TRBJ2-2, with D uncertain. The V and J ends lost 1 base and 4 bases respectively, with 2 bases between them. The germline gives CDR1 SGHRS, CDR2 YFSETQ. The CDR3 is 12 amino acids. Here the CDR3 reads CASSLLTGELFF. Written as DNA, the CDR3 is TGCGCCAGCAGCTTGCTCACCGGGGAGCTGTTTTTT.

The V gene is TRBV11-3, the J gene TRBJ1-2, with 8 bases matching TRBD1. V shed 4 bases, J shed 3 bases, and the junction held 4 bases outside the gene matches. This CDR3 comprises 14 residues. Germline V gene lookup returns CDR1 SGHNT and CDR2 YENEEA. The CDR3 sequence is CASSYEDRDYGYTF. As DNA, the CDR3 is TGTGCCAGCAGCTACGAGGACAGGGACTATGGCTACACCTTC.

The table lists this clone with a count of one. The rearrangement uses TRBV6-6 and TRBJ2-7; 9 bases line up with TRBD1. Germline V lookup: CDR1 MNHNY, CDR2 SVGAGI (reference sequence). The V gene end was trimmed by 0 bases and the J gene end by 4 bases; junction bases not matched to a gene: 4. The CDR3 runs to 15 residues. DNA for the CDR3: TGTGCCAGCAGTTACTCGATACAGGGGGCTTACGAGCAGTACTTC. It translates to CASSYSIQGAYEQYF.